Following are 15 T cell receptor beta chains from one sample sequenced in a study of blood T cells in healthy people across ages. A second PCR, run for about 7 to 11 cycles, used a sample-barcoded 5' primer plus a J-beta primer mix. TCRdb analysed the 5' RACE reads with MiXCR anew, one entry per CDR3 protein. The table shows about 800,000 distinct CDR3 sequences, with around 25% occurring only once. This same sample was also part of a study on T cells of mothers and their children.

The sequencing input was blood. The receptors were sampled from a boy younger than 18 in good health.

V gene TRBV20-1 combines with J gene TRBJ2-5, with TRBD2 as a possible D gene (6 bases). V dropped 6 bases and J dropped 4 bases, with 18 bases sitting between them. There are 14 residues in the CDR3. Germline V gene lookup returns CDR1 DFQATT and CDR2 SNEGSKA (reference sequence). The CDR3 nucleotides are TGCAGTGCACGAGGAGGCGGGGTGGGAGAGACCCAGTACTTC. It yields the protein CSARGGGVGETQYF.

The chain combines TRBV7-2 with TRBJ2-1; 9 nucleotides line up with TRBD2. The CDR3 sequence is 16 residues long. With 1 base clipped from V and 5 bases from J, the junction kept 6 bases outside the gene matches. Germline V gives CDR1 SGHTA, CDR2 FQGNSA. The CDR3 coding sequence is TGTGCCAGCAGCTTAGGAGGCGGGGGGGCTCACAATGAGCAGTTCTTC. It translates to CASSLGGGGAHNEQFF. Filled out from reference TRBV7-2 and TRBJ2-1, the complete variable domain reads GAGVSQSPSNKVTEKGKDVELRCDPISGHTALYWYRQSLGQGLEFLIYFQGNSAPDKSGLPSDRFSAERTGGSVSTLTIQRTQQEDSAVYLCASSLGGGGAHNEQFFGPGTRLTVL.

This clonotype was recorded a few times. The chain has TRBV5-6 and TRBJ2-2; 8 bases line up with TRBD1. Trimming cost V 4 bases and J 5 bases; bases outside gene matches: 7. Germline lookup yields CDR1 SGHDT and CDR2 YYEEEE. This CDR3 contains 15 residues. The CDR3 DNA reads TGTGCCAGCAGCGGGACCACAGGGGGAACCGGGGAGCTGTTTTTT. This encodes CASSGTTGGTGELFF.

V is TRBV20-1 and J is TRBJ1-4, with TRBD1 as a possible D gene (6 bases). The CDR3 is 13 residues long. The V gene lost 1 base and the J gene lost 11 bases, with 14 bases spanning the gap. Germline CDR1 and CDR2: DFQATT and SNEGSKA (reference sequence). The CDR3 sequence: CSARAGVLGKLFF. CDR3 coding DNA: TGCAGTGCTAGAGCAGGGGTCCTTGGCAAACTGTTTTTT.

A remark on this clonotype: The junction differs from germline at one of its ends, possibly a read error. The chain carries TRBV9 and TRBJ2-3; 13 bases agree with TRBD2. The CDR3 covers 16 residues. Per germline, CDR1 SGDLS and CDR2 YYNGEE. CDR3 nucleotide sequence: TGCGCCAGCAGCGCTACTAGCGGGAGGGTTACAGATACGCAGTATTTT. As protein: CASSATSGRVTDTQYF. Together with reference TRBV9 and TRBJ2-3, the CDR3 gives the full variable domain: DSGVTQTPKHLITATGQRVTLRCSPRSGDLSVYWYQQSLDQGLQFLIQYYNGEERAKGNILERFSAQQFPDLHSELNLSSLELGDSALYFCASSATSGRVTDTQYFGPGTRLTVL.

The chain is built from TRBV28 and TRBJ1-4, with a tentative D call TRBD1 (5 bases). Trimming pared 3 bases from V and 10 bases from J, leaving 15 bases between. The CDR3 is 14 amino acids. Germline V gene sequence: CDR1 MDHEN, CDR2 SYDVKM. Here the CDR3 DNA reads TGTGCCAGCAGTTTCACCTCAGGAGGGGCAAAACTGTTTTTT. Translation gives CASSFTSGGAKLFF.

This chain joins TRBV7-2 and TRBJ2-5; D is unresolved. The CDR3 consists of 15 residues. V gave up 4 bases and J gave up 0 bases, with 12 bases separating them. The V gene's germline CDR1 is SGHTA and CDR2 FQGNSA. CDR3: CASSSDLTYQETQYF. CDR3 DNA sequence: TGTGCCAGCAGCTCGGACCTCACGTACCAAGAGACCCAGTACTTC.

This clonotype was counted a few times. The chain carries TRBV4-1 and TRBJ1-5, with D hard to call. The V gene lost 3 bases and the J gene lost 3 bases, with 15 bases spanning the gap. Germline CDR1 MGHRA, CDR2 YSYEKL. CDR3 length: 16 residues. The CDR3 sequence: CASSQEDRAYNQPQHF. The CDR3 DNA follows: TGCGCCAGCAGCCAGGAAGACCGGGCCTACAATCAGCCCCAGCATTTT.

The chain combines TRBV29-1 with TRBJ2-5; 10 nucleotides align to TRBD1. The J call could be wrong; TRBJ2-7 is a better fit for the DNA end. From germline, CDR1 is SQVTM and CDR2 ANQGSEA. The CDR3 is 13 amino acids. The CDR3 DNA is TGCAGCTCATGGACAGGGGGAGGCTACGAGCAGTACTTC. Encoded protein: CSSWTGGGYEQYF.

The chain recombines TRBV4-3 with TRBJ2-5, with a weak D call TRBD2 (6 bases). The J call may be in error: the DNA end matches TRBJ2-7 better. The CDR3 runs to 15 residues. Germline assignment: CDR1 LGHNA and CDR2 YSLEER. CDR3: CASSQGASVAYEQYF. CDR3 nucleotides: TGCGCCAGCAGCCAAGGGGCTAGCGTGGCCTACGAGCAGTACTTC.

This clonotype was seen more than once but under ten times. The chain links TRBV19 to TRBJ2-3, with 11 bases aligning to TRBD2. CDR1 is LNHDA and CDR2 is SQIVND in the germline V gene (reference sequence). With 5 bases clipped from V and 0 bases from J, the junction kept 7 bases outside the gene matches. The CDR3 loop spans 17 amino acids. The CDR3 DNA reads TGTGCCAGTAGTTCGAAGAGGACTAGCGGGAGCACAGATACGCAGTATTTT. Translated: CASSSKRTSGSTDTQYF.

The table lists this clonotype with a few counts. The genes are TRBV9 and TRBJ1-1; D may be TRBD1 (6 bases). From germline, CDR1 is SGDLS and CDR2 YYNGEE. The CDR3 consists of 12 residues. V gave up 3 bases and J gave up 12 bases, with 15 bases separating them. CDR3 protein: CASSGGQSLPFF. CDR3 DNA sequence: TGTGCCAGCAGCGGTGGACAGTCCTTACCTTTCTTT. The full variable domain, in which reference TRBV9 and TRBJ1-1 provide the parts outside the CDR3, is DSGVTQTPKHLITATGQRVTLRCSPRSGDLSVYWYQQSLDQGLQFLIQYYNGEERAKGNILERFSAQQFPDLHSELNLSSLELGDSALYFCASSGGQSLPFFGQGTRLTVV.

This clonotype was seen more than once but under ten times. The chain joins TRBV27 to TRBJ1-1; D is unclear. There are 14 residues in the CDR3. V lost 3 bases and J lost 1, with 9 bases in between. Germline CDR1 reads MNHEY; CDR2 reads SMNVEV (reference sequence). Here the CDR3 reads CASSFSPRNTEAFF. The CDR3 bases are TGTGCCAGCAGTTTCTCTCCTCGGAACACTGAAGCTTTCTTT.

This clonotype was seen a few times. The chain carries TRBV29-1 and TRBJ2-7; no firm D call. The CDR3 spans 13 residues. Germline CDR1 is SQVTM and CDR2 is ANQGSEA. V was clipped by 0 bases and J by 3 bases, with 9 bases between them. CDR3: CSVEDLNSYEQYF. CDR3 sequence (DNA): TGCAGCGTTGAAGACCTGAACAGCTACGAGCAGTACTTC.

The table lists this clonotype with a few counts. This chain connects TRBV28 to TRBJ2-4; D might be TRBD1 or TRBD2, each matching 6 bases. The CDR3 is 14 residues long. V lost 5 bases and J 6 bases, leaving 14 bases between the germline ends. The germline CDR1 and CDR2 sequences are MDHEN and SYDVKM. CDR3 region: CASSGGGFGNIQYF. The CDR3 nucleotides are TGTGCCAGCAGTGGAGGGGGTTTTGGAAACATTCAGTACTTC.